These 11 T cell receptor delta chains originate from one sample sequenced in a study of Vδ1+ human thymocytes. Extracted RNA was reverse transcribed into cDNA. The CDR3 regions were amplified by multiplex PCR from V-gene primers to a constant-region primer. TCRdb used CATT to re-call clones from the multiplex PCR reads. The sample lists fewer than 90,000 delta-chain clones, more than 30% seen once, with about 0.26% in the top ten. The study, taken as a whole, reports: Thymic TRG and TRD repertoires appeared highly polyclonal.

For these TCRs, the target antigens are not known. The sample comprised Vdelta1+ gamma-delta thymocytes from the thymus. Subset noted: FACS-sorted CD3+ TCRalphabeta- TCRVdelta1+ TCRVdelta2- thymocytes. These receptors were collected from a boy under two years old who had congenital heart surgery.

The chain joins TRDV1 to TRDJ1, with 10 bases matching TRDD3. CDR3 length: 15 amino acids. CDR1 is TSWWSYY, CDR2 QGS, per germline. V dropped 3 bases and J dropped 6; count of bases not matched to a gene: 7. CDR3 in amino acids: CALGERYWGIYKLIF. The CDR3 region has the DNA TGTGCTCTTGGGGAGCGCTACTGGGGGATCTATAAACTCATCTTT.

In this sample, this clone is medium-sized. The chain links TRDV2 to TRDJ1; 8 bases line up with TRDD3. The CDR3 is made up of 16 amino acids. Germline CDR1 is GEAIGNYY and CDR2 is EKD. J was trimmed by 1 base and V by 0 bases; bases with no gene match: 6. The CDR3 DNA follows: TGTGCCTGTGACACCGGTCCCTGGGGGACCACCGATAAACTCATCTTT. Residues: CACDTGPWGTTDKLIF.

This clone was counted only a few times. The chain recombines TRDV1 with TRDJ1; TRDD3 matches 10 bases. Trimming took 0 bases from V and 0 from J; bases not matched to a gene: 10. The CDR3 loop spans 19 amino acids. The germline V gene has CDR1 TSWWSYY and CDR2 QGS. The CDR3, as DNA: TGTGCTCTTGGGGAACTATTTTTGGGGGATACATCGTACACCGATAAACTCATCTTT. Its translation: CALGELFLGDTSYTDKLIF.

The chain has TRDV1 and TRDJ1, with 10 positions matching TRDD3. V was clipped by 1 base and J by 7 bases; unmatched bases: 15. CDR3 length: 18 residues. Germline lookup yields CDR1 TSWWSYY and CDR2 QGS. CDR3 sequence: CALGERPLSTGGFFKLIF. The CDR3 DNA reads TGTGCTCTTGGGGAACGGCCTTTATCTACTGGGGGATTTTTTAAACTCATCTTT.

The chain carries TRDV1 and TRDJ1, with 9 bases lining up with TRDD3. The V segment lost 3 bases and the J segment 1 base; nucleotides outside the gene matches: 24. Germline CDR1 is TSWWSYY and CDR2 is QGS. This CDR3 has 22 amino acids. The CDR3 protein is CALGDAFPRTGGPTKRTDKLIF. The CDR3 bases are TGTGCTCTTGGGGACGCCTTCCCCCGTACTGGGGGACCTACCAAACGCACCGATAAACTCATCTTT.

The chain carries TRDV1 and TRDJ1; 7 bases agree with TRDD3. J lost 2 bases, V lost 6 bases, and 12 bases had no gene match. CDR3 length: 16 amino acids. Germline loops: CDR1 TSWWSYY, CDR2 QGS. CDR3 bases: TGTGCTCTTGGAAGGGGGCTGTGGGATACTACCGATAAACTCATCTTT. Its translation is CALGRGLWDTTDKLIF.

This clone occurred a few times. The chain is built from TRDV1 and TRDJ1; D unclear. This CDR3 comprises 16 residues. Per germline, CDR1 TSWWSYY and CDR2 QGS. The V gene lost 1 base and the J gene lost 0 bases, with 12 bases spanning the gap. DNA for the CDR3: TGTGCTCTTGGGGAACCACTACTCGATTACACCGATAAACTCATCTTT. It translates to CALGEPLLDYTDKLIF.

The J gene is TRDJ1, the V gene TRDV1, with 13 positions matching TRDD3. Germline V gives CDR1 TSWWSYY, CDR2 QGS. The CDR3 consists of 22 residues. V was pared by 3 bases and J by 0 bases, with 19 bases of the junction left unmatched. This chain's CDR3 is CALGDTNCVLGDTPAYTDKLIF. CDR3 DNA: TGTGCTCTTGGGGACACAAACTGTGTACTGGGGGATACGCCGGCATACACCGATAAACTCATCTTT.

The chain carries TRDV1 and TRDJ1; D ambiguous. The CDR3 totals 14 residues. Germline CDR1 reads TSWWSYY; CDR2 reads QGS. V was clipped by 0 bases and J by 4 bases, with 9 bases between them. CDR3 sequence: CALGELPTYDKLIF. The CDR3 region has the DNA TGTGCTCTTGGGGAACTCCCCACTTACGATAAACTCATCTTT.

The chain recombines TRDV1 with TRDJ1; 8 bases line up with TRDD3. The CDR3 contains 20 residues. CDR1 is TSWWSYY and CDR2 is QGS in the germline V gene. Trimming removed 0 bases from V and 4 bases from J; junction bases left unmatched: 19. CDR3 DNA: TGTGCTCTTGGGGAACTGTTACCCGGAGACTGGGGGGCGCGGATCGATAAACTCATCTTT. This translates into CALGELLPGDWGARIDKLIF.

Comment on this clone: Different DNA sequences within this sample yield the same CDR3. The rearrangement links TRDV1 to TRDJ1, with no clear D. The CDR3 consists of 18 residues. Trimming took off 3 bases at V and 3 bases at J, with 23 bases between the two ends. Germline values: CDR1 TSWWSYY, CDR2 QGS. In DNA, the CDR3 is TGTGCTCTTGGGGACCGAGCCTCCTTGCCGTTAATGGCCGATAAACTCATCTTT. It encodes CALGDRASLPLMADKLIF.